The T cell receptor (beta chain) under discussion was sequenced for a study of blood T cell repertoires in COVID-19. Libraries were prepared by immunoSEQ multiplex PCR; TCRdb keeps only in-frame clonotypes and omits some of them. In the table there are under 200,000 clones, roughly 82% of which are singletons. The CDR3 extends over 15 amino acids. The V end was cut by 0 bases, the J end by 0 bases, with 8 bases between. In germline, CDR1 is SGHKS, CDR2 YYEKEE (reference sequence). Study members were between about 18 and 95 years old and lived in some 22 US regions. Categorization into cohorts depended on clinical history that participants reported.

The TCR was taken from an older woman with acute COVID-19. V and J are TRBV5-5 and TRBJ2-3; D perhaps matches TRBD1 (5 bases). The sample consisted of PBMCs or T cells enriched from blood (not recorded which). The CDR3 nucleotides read TGTGCCAGCAGCTTGGAAGGGGTCAGCACAGATACGCAGTATTTT. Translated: CASSLEGVSTDTQYF.